This T cell receptor (beta chain) was sequenced in a study of T cell responses to AZD1222 COVID-19 vaccine. About the study: Pooled together were second doses at about 4 or about 12 weeks.

Concerning this clone itself: Its antigen is as yet unknown.

This CDR3 is 12 amino acids long. V lost 0 bases, J lost 7 bases, and 7 bases lay in between. Germline values: CDR1 SGHNT, CDR2 YENEEA. Study-wide results and caveats: Seropositive AZD1222 recipients at baseline numbered only 6 or 7. Donors were mostly white British, more females; clonal diversity possibly underestimated. The study reported that nearly half of spike-specific TCRs target unmutated variant regions.

This table comes from immunoSEQ multiplex PCR, and its TCRdb copy is limited to in-frame clones, with some not included. The table shows approximately 170,000 clones, with over 85% occurring only once. Sequencing used peripheral blood, obtained on day 0 of AZD1222 vaccination. The chain combines TRBV11-3 with TRBJ2-7; D is undetermined. This TCR was sampled from an adult in good health. The CDR3 DNA sequence: TGTGCCAGCAGCTTAGAGGACGGGGAGCAGTACTTC. Encoded protein: CASSLEDGEQYF.